This T cell receptor (beta chain) appears in the sequencing data of a study of T cells in Graves' hyperthyroidism and ophthalmopathy (dated by TCRdb to between 2019 and 2020). Regarding the research as a whole: A discovery cohort of roughly 100 patients, roughly 45 with Graves' ophthalmopathy and more than 55 with stable Graves' hyperthyroidism, was used to find distinguishing TCR V-J signatures. Whether ophthalmopathy could be predicted prospectively was tested in an independent validation cohort made up of roughly 19 hyperthyroidism patients plus 17 patients who later progressed to ophthalmopathy. The approximately 98 discovery patients were randomly divided into training and test sets at a 7:3 ratio. In addition, the study compared T-cell repertoires in thyroid tissue and in blood from six Graves' hyperthyroidism patients. Following sampling, methimazole starting at 30 mg daily was given to hyperthyroidism patients, and high-dose intravenous methylprednisolone was given to ophthalmopathy patients. The paper reports TCR Vbeta CDR3 sequencing of 130 to 150 peripheral blood samples: some 44 ophthalmopathy, under 80 hyperthyroidism and some 17 progressor patients.

The research as a whole found: Most expanded thyroid clonotypes (frequency above 0.001) were also detected in blood, suggesting blood repertoires may reflect thyroid immune responses. In validation, progression to ophthalmopathy was predicted by the model with 70.59% sensitivity and around 75% specificity, a median of approximately 6.5 months before onset. Ophthalmopathy was separated from stable hyperthyroidism by a 13 V-J signature model, with over 85% sensitivity and approximately 81% specificity obtained in cross-validation and 80%/75% obtained in testing. Sample size was not statistically predetermined, and blinding of investigators to group allocation was not performed.

Patients with uncontrolled infections, other autoimmune diseases, pregnancy or lactation were excluded. Diagnoses were established on the basis of clinical symptoms, serum thyroxine and TRAb, thyroid ultrasound, and orbital computed tomography. Total RNA was extracted with Trizol reagent, and quality was checked on an Agilent 2100 Bioanalyzer. Amplification of TCR beta CDR3 regions was carried out from RNA transcripts. The first round of RT-PCR for the TCR CDR3 was performed with the HTBI primer set and the Qiagen OneStep RT-PCR kit. Libraries were constructed in a second round of multiplex PCR, after which size selection and purification were carried out. Libraries were sequenced paired-end with 100 bp reads on an Illumina HiSeq2000. From the authors' description of their analysis: SOAPnuke was used to process the raw data, throwing out any read that contained adapters or uncalled bases, had a mean Phred below 15, or lacked an exact constant-primer or identifier match. COPE v1.2.5 was used to merge the high-quality paired reads, and each unique nucleotide sequence was defined as a clonotype. Clonotypes were aligned to IMGT TRBV, TRBD and TRBJ reference segments using MiTCR v1.1. The analysis included only V-J combinations with a frequency above 0.0001, which together covered around 99% of the repertoires. A TCS score was defined as the ratio between F50 (clonal expansion) and ExV (chaos), using BLOSUM62-based TCRdist between CDR3 peptides within each V-J. Welch's t-statistics and random forest reduced some 510 V-J features to 10 to 15, which were used in a naive Bayes classifier (R e1071). The similarity between thyroid and blood repertoires was quantified using the Morisita-Horn index. TCRdb handled the public reads itself, with Q25 trimming in fastp and clone calling in MiXCR, and kept productive beta chains. Identical CDR3 proteins give one entry, which carries the most common genes and DNA. TCRdb's processing, not the authors', yielded these V and J calls. The sample table contains more than 500,000 distinct CDR3 sequences; only one count was recorded for around 50% of them. Of the sample, about 45% falls within the top ten clones.

This clonotype was picked up many times. Its antigen remains unidentified. One base away there is no much larger clone; base qualities are not given. Trimming at the junction amounts to 4 bases on V and 1 base on J, and the germline ends lie 11 bases apart. CDR1 and CDR2 are drawn from the germline V gene: SGHRS, YFSETQ. The CDR3 spans 14 residues, from the cysteine through the phenylalanine. Kept here is only the CDR3 DNA, which spans 42 bases and is read in frame from base 1. The sample was peripheral blood or thyroid tissue (not recorded which). This TCR derives from an adult woman with Graves' disease, either hyperthyroidism or ophthalmopathy (not recorded which). The chain was built from TRBV5-1 and TRBJ1-1; 6 matching bases give a weak D call of TRBD1. The CDR3 here reads CASSLQGSNTEAFF. Here is the DNA: TGCGCCAGCAGCCTACAGGGTTCGAACACTGAAGCTTTCTTT. The CDR3 plus the reference TRBV5-1 and TRBJ1-1 genes for the other parts give the full variable domain: KAGVTQTPRYLIKTRGQQVTLSCSPISGHRSVSWYQQTPGQGLQFLFEYFSETQRNKGNFPGRFSGRQFSNSRSEMNVSTLELGDSALYLCASSLQGSNTEAFFGQGTRLTVV.